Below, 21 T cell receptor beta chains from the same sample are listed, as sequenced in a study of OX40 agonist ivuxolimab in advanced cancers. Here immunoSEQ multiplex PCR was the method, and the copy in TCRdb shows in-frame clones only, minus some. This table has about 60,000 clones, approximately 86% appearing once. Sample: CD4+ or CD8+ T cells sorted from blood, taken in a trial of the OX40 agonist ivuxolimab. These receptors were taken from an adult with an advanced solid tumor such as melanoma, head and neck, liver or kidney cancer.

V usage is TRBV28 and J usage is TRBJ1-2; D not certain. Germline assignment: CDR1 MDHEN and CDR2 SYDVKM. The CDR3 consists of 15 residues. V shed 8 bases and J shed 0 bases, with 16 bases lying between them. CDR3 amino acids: CASRPMGGANYGYTF. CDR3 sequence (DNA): TGTGCCAGCCGACCAATGGGCGGAGCTAACTATGGCTACACCTTC.

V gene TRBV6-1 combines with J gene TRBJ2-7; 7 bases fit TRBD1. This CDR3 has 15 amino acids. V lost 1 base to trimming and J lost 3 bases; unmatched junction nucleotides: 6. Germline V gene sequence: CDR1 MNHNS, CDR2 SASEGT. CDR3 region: CASSEGGQRYYEQYF. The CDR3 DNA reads TGTGCCAGCAGTGAAGGGGGACAGCGCTACTACGAGCAGTACTTC.

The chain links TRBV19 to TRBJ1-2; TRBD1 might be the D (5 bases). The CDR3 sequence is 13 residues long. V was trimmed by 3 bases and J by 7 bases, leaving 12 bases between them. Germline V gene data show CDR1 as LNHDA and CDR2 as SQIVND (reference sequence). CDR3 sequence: CASSMVGAGGYTF. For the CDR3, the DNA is TGTGCCAGTAGTATGGTCGGGGCGGGTGGCTACACCTTC.

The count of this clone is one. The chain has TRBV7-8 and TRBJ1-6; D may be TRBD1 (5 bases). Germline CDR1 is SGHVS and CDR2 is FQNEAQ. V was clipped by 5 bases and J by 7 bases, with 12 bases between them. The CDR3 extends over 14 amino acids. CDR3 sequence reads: CASSPPGGNSPLHF. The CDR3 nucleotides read TGTGCCAGCAGCCCCCCTGGGGGAAATTCACCCCTCCACTTT.

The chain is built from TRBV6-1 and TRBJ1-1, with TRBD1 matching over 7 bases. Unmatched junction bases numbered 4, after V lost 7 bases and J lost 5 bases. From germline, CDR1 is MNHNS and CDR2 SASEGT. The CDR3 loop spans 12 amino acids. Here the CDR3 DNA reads TGTGCCAGCAAATACAGGGGAACTGAAGCTTTCTTT. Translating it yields CASKYRGTEAFF.

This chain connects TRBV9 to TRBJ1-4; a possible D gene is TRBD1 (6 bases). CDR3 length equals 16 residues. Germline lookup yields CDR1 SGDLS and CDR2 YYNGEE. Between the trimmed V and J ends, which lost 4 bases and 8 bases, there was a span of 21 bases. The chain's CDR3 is CASSPSVTGEGEKLFF. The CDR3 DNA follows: TGTGCCAGCAGCCCCTCGGTGACAGGTGAAGGGGAAAAACTGTTTTTT.

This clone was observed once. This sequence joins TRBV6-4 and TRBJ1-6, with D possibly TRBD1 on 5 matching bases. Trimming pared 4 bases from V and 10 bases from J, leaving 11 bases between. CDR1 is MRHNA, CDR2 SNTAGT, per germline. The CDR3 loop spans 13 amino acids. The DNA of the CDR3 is TGTGCCAGCAGTGGAGGGGCGAACTCACCCCTCCACTTT. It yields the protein CASSGGANSPLHF.

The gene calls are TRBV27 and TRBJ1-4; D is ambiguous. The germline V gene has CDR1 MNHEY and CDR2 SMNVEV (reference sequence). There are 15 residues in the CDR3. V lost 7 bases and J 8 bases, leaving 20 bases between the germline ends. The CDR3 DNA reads TGTGCCAGCAAGTGGGTGTCGGCCGGGCGGGAAAAACTGTTTTTT. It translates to CASKWVSAGREKLFF.

CDR3 sequence: CASSERSGDTQYF. The CDR3 DNA follows: TGTGCCAGCAGCGAGAGGTCGGGGGATACGCAGTATTTT. The V gene is TRBV7-2, the J gene TRBJ2-3; D is perhaps TRBD2 (5 bases). Per the germline V gene, CDR1 is SGHTA and CDR2 is FQGNSA. This CDR3 comprises 13 residues. V was pared by 5 bases and J by 6 bases, with 12 bases between.

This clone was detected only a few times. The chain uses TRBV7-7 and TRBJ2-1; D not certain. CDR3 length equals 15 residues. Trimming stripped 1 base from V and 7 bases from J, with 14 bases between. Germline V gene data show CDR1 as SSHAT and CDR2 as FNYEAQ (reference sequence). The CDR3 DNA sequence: TGTGCCAGCAGCTTAGTCCCAGACGGCTTAAATGAGCAGTTCTTC. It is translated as CASSLVPDGLNEQFF. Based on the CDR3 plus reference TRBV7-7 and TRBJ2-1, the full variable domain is GAGVSQSPRYKVTKRGQDVTLRCDPISSHATLYWYQQALGQGPEFLTYFNYEAQPDKSGLPSDRFSAERPEGSISTLTIQRTEQRDSAMYRCASSLVPDGLNEQFFGPGTRLTVL.

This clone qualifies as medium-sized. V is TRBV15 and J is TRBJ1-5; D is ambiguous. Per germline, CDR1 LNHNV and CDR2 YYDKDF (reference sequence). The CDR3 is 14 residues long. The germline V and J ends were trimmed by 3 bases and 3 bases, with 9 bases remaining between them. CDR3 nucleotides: TGTGCCACCAGCAGGAGTCCGCTCAATCAGCCCCAGCATTTT. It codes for CATSRSPLNQPQHF.

The CDR3 here is CASRTRQGNQPQHF. The CDR3 DNA follows: TGTGCCAGTAGAACCCGACAGGGAAATCAGCCCCAGCATTTT. The gene calls are TRBV19 and TRBJ1-5, with 7 bases lining up with TRBD1. The V gene's germline CDR1 is LNHDA and CDR2 SQIVND (reference sequence). The CDR3 extends over 14 amino acids. V was pared by 6 bases and J by 4 bases, with 6 bases of the junction left unmatched.

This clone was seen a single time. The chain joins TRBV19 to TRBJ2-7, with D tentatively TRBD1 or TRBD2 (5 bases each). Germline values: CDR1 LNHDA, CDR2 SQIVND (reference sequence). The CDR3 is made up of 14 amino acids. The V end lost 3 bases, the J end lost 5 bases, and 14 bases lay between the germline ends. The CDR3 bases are TGTGCCAGTAGTATTTCGGGGCCTGCCCACGAGCAGTACTTC. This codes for CASSISGPAHEQYF.

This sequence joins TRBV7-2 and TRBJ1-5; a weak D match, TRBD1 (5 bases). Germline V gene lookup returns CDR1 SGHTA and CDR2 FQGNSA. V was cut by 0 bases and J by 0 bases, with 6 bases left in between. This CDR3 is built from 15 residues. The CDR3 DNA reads TGTGCCAGCAGCTTAGCCAGGGATAGCAATCAGCCCCAGCATTTT. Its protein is CASSLARDSNQPQHF.

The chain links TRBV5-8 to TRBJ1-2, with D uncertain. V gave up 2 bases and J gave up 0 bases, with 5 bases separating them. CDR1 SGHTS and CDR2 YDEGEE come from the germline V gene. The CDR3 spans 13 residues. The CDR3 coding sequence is TGTGCCAGCAGCTTAAATGCTAACTATGGCTACACCTTC. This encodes CASSLNANYGYTF.

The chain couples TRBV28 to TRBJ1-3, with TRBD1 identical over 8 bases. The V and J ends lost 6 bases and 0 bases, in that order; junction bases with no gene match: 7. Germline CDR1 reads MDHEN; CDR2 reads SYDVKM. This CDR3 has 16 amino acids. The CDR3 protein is CASRPPGGVSGNTIYF. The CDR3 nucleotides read TGTGCCAGCAGGCCCCCAGGGGGCGTCTCTGGAAACACCATATATTTT.

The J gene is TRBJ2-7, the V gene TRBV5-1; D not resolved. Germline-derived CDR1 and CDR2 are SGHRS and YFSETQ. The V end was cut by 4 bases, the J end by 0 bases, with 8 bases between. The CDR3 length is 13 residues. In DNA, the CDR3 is TGCGCCAGCAGCGATGGGAACTCCTACGAGCAGTACTTC. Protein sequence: CASSDGNSYEQYF.

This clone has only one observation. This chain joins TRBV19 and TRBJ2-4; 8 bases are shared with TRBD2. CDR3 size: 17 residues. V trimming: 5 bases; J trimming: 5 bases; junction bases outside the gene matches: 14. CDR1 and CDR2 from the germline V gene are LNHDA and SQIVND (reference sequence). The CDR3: CASSPVPGRGGENIQYF. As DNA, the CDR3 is TGTGCCAGTAGTCCCGTCCCGGGACGGGGGGGGGAAAACATTCAGTACTTC.

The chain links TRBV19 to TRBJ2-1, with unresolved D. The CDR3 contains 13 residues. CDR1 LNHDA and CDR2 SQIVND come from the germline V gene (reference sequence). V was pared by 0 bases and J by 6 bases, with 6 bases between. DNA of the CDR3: TGTGCCAGTAGTATAGAAACTCCCAATGAGCAGTTCTTC. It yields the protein CASSIETPNEQFF.

The CDR3: CASSLGGGSNEQFF. As DNA, the CDR3 is TGTGCCAGCAGCTTAGGGGGCGGTTCCAATGAGCAGTTCTTC. This sequence joins TRBV7-2 and TRBJ2-1; a weak D match, TRBD1 (5 bases). This CDR3 has 14 amino acids. Looked up from germline, CDR1 is SGHTA and CDR2 is FQGNSA. Trimming took off 1 base at V and 6 bases at J, with 10 bases between the two ends.

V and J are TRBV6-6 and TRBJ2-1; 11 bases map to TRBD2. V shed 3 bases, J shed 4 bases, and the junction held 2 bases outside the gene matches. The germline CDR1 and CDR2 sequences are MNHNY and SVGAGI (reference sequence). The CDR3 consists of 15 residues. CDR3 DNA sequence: TGTGCCAGCAGTTATAGCGGGGGGGTGTACAATGAGCAGTTCTTC. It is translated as CASSYSGGVYNEQFF.